This T cell receptor (beta chain) was captured in a study of post-analysis software for immune sequencing data. In the study overall: Relapsing-remitting, secondary progressive and progressive-relapsing forms of multiple sclerosis all featured among disease courses.

Study findings and constraints: Significantly decreased normalized Chao1 diversity was recorded for multiple sclerosis patients relative to controls. The five TRBV segments detected at higher frequency in patients than in controls included TRBV5-6, TRBV5-1 and TRBV20-1. By F measure, strong co-clustering occurred among samples prepared in the same batch.

Unique molecular identifiers had been added to the TCR beta cDNA libraries. The yield from roughly 1 to 10 million T cells was around 500,000 cDNA molecules in total. TCRdb re-analysed the PCR reads in MiXCR, keeping a single row per CDR3 protein. Found here are a few hundred thousand distinct CDR3 sequences, under 55% of them singletons; the top ten hold around 10%. This clonotype was found a few times. Its antigen is still unknown. Germline values: CDR1 SQVTM, CDR2 ANQGSEA. The CDR3 runs 12 residues. Trimming pared 3 bases from V and 8 bases from J, leaving 10 bases between. The sample was blood. The sequence came from a girl aged 10 to 17 with multiple sclerosis. The genes are TRBV29-1 and TRBJ1-4; D ambiguous. This CDR3 is CSVDGGREKLFF. Here the CDR3 DNA reads TGCAGCGTTGATGGCGGGCGGGAAAAACTGTTTTTT.